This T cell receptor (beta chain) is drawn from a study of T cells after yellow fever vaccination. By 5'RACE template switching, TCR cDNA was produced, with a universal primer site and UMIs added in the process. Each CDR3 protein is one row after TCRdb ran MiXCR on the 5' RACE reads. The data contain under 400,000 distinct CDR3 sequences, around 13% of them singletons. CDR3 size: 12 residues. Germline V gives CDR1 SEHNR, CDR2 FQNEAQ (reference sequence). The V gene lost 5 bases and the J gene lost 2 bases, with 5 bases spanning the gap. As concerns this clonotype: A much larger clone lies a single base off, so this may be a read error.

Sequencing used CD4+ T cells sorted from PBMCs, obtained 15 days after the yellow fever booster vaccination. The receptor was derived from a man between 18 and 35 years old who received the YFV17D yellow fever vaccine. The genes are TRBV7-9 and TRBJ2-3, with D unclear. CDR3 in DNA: TGTGCCAGCAGCGCAAACACAGATACGCAGTATTTT. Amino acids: CASSANTDTQYF. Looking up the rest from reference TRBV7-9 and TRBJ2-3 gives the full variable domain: DTGVSQNPRHKITKRGQNVTFRCDPISEHNRLYWYRQTLGQGPEFLTYFQNEAQLEKSRLLSDRFSAERPKGSFSTLEIQRTEQGDSAMYLCASSANTDTQYFGPGTRLTVL.